The clone carrying this TCR beta chain has more than one count but fewer than ten. What it binds is unknown. Unique molecular identifiers were attached to individual cDNA molecules within the library. Original handling: Samples ranged from roughly 23,224 to 690,600 TCRs, with a median of approximately 96,000. Using its own MiXCR run on the 5' RACE reads, TCRdb lists one record per CDR3 protein. TCRdb's processing, not the study's, gives the V and J calls here. The top ten hold around 1.5% of the sample, which has 110,000 to 150,000 distinct CDR3 sequences, roughly 4% seen once. This sample stems from a study of human T cells and chemical hapten exposure. Overall study findings and caveats: No change in TCRs above 1 in 1000 frequency was produced by DPC sensitization.

Total RNA was isolated from whole blood that had not been fractionated. Trimming took off 3 bases at V and 4 bases at J, with 15 bases between the two ends. The CDR3 totals 15 residues. The germline V gene encodes CDR1 SNHLY and CDR2 FYNNEI. The chain has TRBV2 and TRBJ1-1, with no clear D. The TCR was taken from a female donor in good health. DNA of the CDR3: TGTGCCAGCAGTGAGAGAGCGGGAGGGAGCACTGAAGCTTTCTTT. It specifies CASSERAGGSTEAFF.